This T cell receptor (beta chain) comes out of a study of blood T cells in healthy people across ages. Study-wide findings and caveats: No conclusive comparison of naive versus antigen-experienced cells was possible with unsorted PBMCs. Estimated diversity, derived from one million T cells, was regarded as an underestimate.

A sample-barcoded 5' primer and a J-beta primer mix were used in a second PCR of about 7 to 11 cycles. Each CDR3 protein gets one entry after TCRdb re-called the 5' RACE reads with MiXCR. The repertoire consists of hundreds of thousands of distinct CDR3 sequences, with around a fifth occurring once and the leading ten covering 3% to 4%. Remarks on this clonotype: Its cognate antigen is unknown.

Sequenced: blood. This TCR was recovered from a man between 65 and 79 years old in good health.

Here the CDR3 reads CASSYSVPGQGAAYNEQFF. Here the CDR3 DNA reads TGTGCCAGCAGTTACTCTGTCCCGGGACAGGGGGCAGCCTACAATGAGCAGTTCTTC. The gene calls are TRBV6-2 or TRBV6-3 and TRBJ2-1, with 12 bases that match TRBD1. Trimming at V came to 0 bases and at J to 2 bases, leaving 8 bases not matched to a gene. Germline CDR1 MNHEY, CDR2 SVGEGT. The CDR3 has 19 amino acids.